The 17 T cell receptor beta chains reported below all come from one sample, sequenced in a study of shared clonotypes between healthy human individuals. CD45RO negativity and positive selection for CCR7 defined naive CD8 cells, a population that excluded terminally differentiated effector memory CD45RA+ cells. Here immunoSEQ multiplex PCR was the method, and the copy in TCRdb shows in-frame clones only, minus some. The data show 1.5 million to 2.5 million clones, with about 95% seen just once and approximately 1.2% held by the top ten. The sample consisted of naive CD8+ T cells sorted from blood. The receptors come from a man aged 18 to 29 in good health.

About this clone: The same CDR3 also results from other DNA sequences found in this sample. The chain has TRBV6-5 and TRBJ2-7; D possibly matches TRBD1 or TRBD2 (5 bases each). The length of the CDR3 is 13 residues. V lost 2 bases and J 3 bases, leaving 8 bases between the germline ends. Germline V lookup: CDR1 MNHEY, CDR2 SVGAGI. Written as DNA, the CDR3 is TGTGCCAGCAGTTACGGGACGGACTACGAGCAGTACTTC. Protein sequence: CASSYGTDYEQYF.

The chain couples TRBV7-2 to TRBJ2-3, with D perhaps matching TRBD1 or TRBD2 (5 bases each). V gave up 5 bases and J gave up 0 bases, with 9 bases separating them. The CDR3 length is 14 residues. Germline CDR1 SGHTA, CDR2 FQGNSA. As DNA, the CDR3 is TGTGCCAGCAGCCAGAGGGGAAGCACAGATACGCAGTATTTT. It codes for CASSQRGSTDTQYF.

This clone was seen a single time. This sample also contains other DNA sequences that code for the same CDR3. The chain joins TRBV7-2 to TRBJ2-7, with 8 bases lining up with TRBD1. This CDR3 spans 14 amino acids. From germline, CDR1 is SGHTA and CDR2 FQGNSA. J was trimmed by 1 base and V by 3 bases; bases with no gene match: 2. The CDR3 nucleotides are TGTGCCAGCAGCTTTCAGGGGGCATCCTACGAGCAGTACTTC. It is translated as CASSFQGASYEQYF.

The chain's CDR3 is CASSVTSGTNEQYF. Here the CDR3 DNA reads TGTGCCAGTAGTGTAACTAGCGGGACCAACGAGCAGTACTTC. The chain is built from TRBV19 and TRBJ2-7, with 10 bases matching TRBD2. The CDR3 has 14 amino acids. V was clipped by 5 bases and J by 5 bases; unmatched bases: 6. Germline loops: CDR1 LNHDA, CDR2 SQIVND (reference sequence). Together with reference TRBV19 and TRBJ2-7, the CDR3 gives the full variable domain: DGGITQSPKYLFRKEGQNVTLSCEQNLNHDAMYWYRQDPGQGLRLIYYSQIVNDFQKGDIAEGYSVSREKKESFPLTVTSAQKNPTAFYLCASSVTSGTNEQYFGPGTRLTVT.

The chain joins TRBV10-3 to TRBJ1-1; D is possibly TRBD1 (6 bases). The germline V gene has CDR1 ENHRY and CDR2 SYGVKD. V lost 5 bases and J lost 3, with 13 bases in between. The CDR3 contains 14 residues. CDR3 DNA sequence: TGTGCCATCAGTTCACAGGGACCCTACACTGAAGCTTTCTTT. Its protein product is CAISSQGPYTEAFF.

The gene calls are TRBV19 and TRBJ1-5, with D perhaps TRBD1 (5 bases). The ends were cut back, 0 bases at V and 3 bases at J, with 9 bases in the middle. CDR3 length: 15 amino acids. Per the germline V gene, CDR1 is LNHDA and CDR2 is SQIVND (reference sequence). CDR3 residues: CASSIDGGANQPQHF. The CDR3 DNA follows: TGTGCCAGTAGTATAGATGGGGGAGCCAATCAGCCCCAGCATTTT.

The chain is built from TRBV10-1 and TRBJ2-3; 9 bases are shared with TRBD2. Germline CDR1 reads WNHNN; CDR2 reads SYGVQD (reference sequence). J was trimmed by 4 bases and V by 0 bases; bases with no gene match: 11. The CDR3 is 18 amino acids. The CDR3 spells CASSESGGGAPSADTQYF. The DNA for the CDR3 is TGCGCCAGCAGTGAGTCGGGCGGGGGGGCCCCTAGCGCAGATACGCAGTATTTT.

The rearrangement links TRBV11-2 to TRBJ2-7; 7 positions match TRBD2. The CDR3 runs 13 residues. The V gene end was trimmed by 8 bases and the J gene end by 3 bases; junction bases not matched to a gene: 7. In germline, CDR1 is SGHAT, CDR2 FQNNGV. The CDR3 reads CASVRDYDYEQYF. Here the CDR3 DNA reads TGTGCCAGCGTCCGGGACTATGACTACGAGCAGTACTTC.

This chain links TRBV6-1 with TRBJ2-7; D is unresolved. This CDR3 is 14 amino acids long. Trimming pared 1 base from V and 3 bases from J, leaving 10 bases between. CDR1 is MNHNS and CDR2 is SASEGT in the germline V gene. DNA for the CDR3: TGTGCCAGCAGTGAAGTCGCACACGGCTACGAGCAGTACTTC. Translating gives CASSEVAHGYEQYF.

V and J are TRBV7-9 and TRBJ1-1, with 8 bases aligning to TRBD1. The germline V gene has CDR1 SEHNR and CDR2 FQNEAQ (reference sequence). The junction had 13 bases not matched to a gene; V was cut back by 5 bases and J by 11 bases. This CDR3 spans 14 amino acids. The chain's CDR3 is CASSAPGQASSAFF. The CDR3 DNA follows: TGTGCCAGCAGCGCCCCGGGACAGGCTTCTAGCGCTTTCTTT.

Only a few counts were recorded for this clone. Other DNA sequences in the same sample also yield this CDR3. The gene calls are TRBV7-2 and TRBJ2-7; D tentatively reads TRBD1 or TRBD2 (5 bases each). Germline V CDR1 and CDR2: SGHTA, FQGNSA. Trimming removed 3 bases from V and 2 bases from J, with 8 bases in between. The CDR3 runs 13 residues. This CDR3 reads CASSFGGTYEQYF. For the CDR3, the DNA is TGTGCCAGCAGCTTTGGGGGAACCTACGAGCAGTACTTC.

The chain has TRBV9 and TRBJ2-1; 7 bases match TRBD1. V shed 4 bases, J shed 9 bases, and the junction held 13 bases outside the gene matches. Germline V gene lookup returns CDR1 SGDLS and CDR2 YYNGEE. CDR3 size: 15 residues. For the CDR3, the DNA is TGTGCCAGCAGCCCCGATGACAAGAGGGGGCGTGAGCAGTTCTTC. Residues: CASSPDDKRGREQFF.

V is TRBV9 and J is TRBJ2-1, with D hard to call. V was cut by 3 bases and J by 8 bases, with 15 bases left in between. The CDR3 totals 14 residues. Germline-derived CDR1 and CDR2 are SGDLS and YYNGEE. The CDR3 region is CASSASGRQDEQFF. The CDR3 nucleotides read TGTGCCAGCAGCGCGTCTGGGCGCCAGGATGAGCAGTTCTTC. Full variable domain (rest looked up from reference TRBV9 and TRBJ2-1): DSGVTQTPKHLITATGQRVTLRCSPRSGDLSVYWYQQSLDQGLQFLIQYYNGEERAKGNILERFSAQQFPDLHSELNLSSLELGDSALYFCASSASGRQDEQFFGPGTRLTVL.

V is TRBV11-2 and J is TRBJ2-2; 7 nucleotides align to TRBD2. The trim removed 6 bases at V and 6 bases at J, leaving 13 bases unmatched. This CDR3 spans 16 amino acids. Germline loops: CDR1 SGHAT, CDR2 FQNNGV. Here the CDR3 DNA reads TGTGCCAGCAGGGGCCCGGGCGGGGGTGTACCCGGGGAGCTGTTTTTT. Encoded protein: CASRGPGGGVPGELFF.

The chain links TRBV7-9 to TRBJ2-2; 8 bases agree with TRBD2. Germline CDR1 SEHNR, CDR2 FQNEAQ (reference sequence). Unmatched junction bases numbered 7, after V lost 4 bases and J lost 6 bases. This CDR3 comprises 15 residues. The CDR3 sequence: CASSSGLAIAGELFF. DNA of the CDR3: TGTGCCAGCAGCTCCGGACTAGCAATCGCCGGGGAGCTGTTTTTT.

The V gene is TRBV5-8, the J gene TRBJ2-4, with 10 nucleotides matching TRBD2. Germline values: CDR1 SGHTS, CDR2 YDEGEE. With 0 bases clipped from V and 7 bases from J, the junction kept 10 bases outside the gene matches. The CDR3 is made up of 17 amino acids. Written as DNA, the CDR3 is TGTGCCAGCAGCTTGGATCAGCGGGAGGGGATCGAGAACATTCAGTACTTC. Its protein product is CASSLDQREGIENIQYF. The full variable domain, with the rest looked up from reference TRBV5-8 and TRBJ2-4, is EAGVTQSPTHLIKTRGQQATLRCSPISGHTSVYWYQQALGLGLQFLLWYDEGEERNRGNFPPRFSGRQFPNYSSELNVNALELEDSALYLCASSLDQREGIENIQYFGAGTRLSVL.

The genes are TRBV15 and TRBJ2-7; 10 nucleotides align to TRBD2. This CDR3 comprises 14 residues. CDR1 and CDR2 (germline): LNHNV, YYDKDF (reference sequence). Trimming removed 4 bases from V and 4 bases from J; junction bases left unmatched: 4. CDR3 in DNA: TGTGCCACCAGCAAAAGCGGGGGGGCGTACGAGCAGTACTTC. Protein sequence: CATSKSGGAYEQYF. The full variable domain, with the rest looked up from reference TRBV15 and TRBJ2-7, is DAMVIQNPRYQVTQFGKPVTLSCSQTLNHNVMYWYQQKSSQAPKLLFHYYDKDFNNEADTPDNFQSRRPNTSFCFLDIRSPGLGDTAMYLCATSKSGGAYEQYFGPGTRLTVT.